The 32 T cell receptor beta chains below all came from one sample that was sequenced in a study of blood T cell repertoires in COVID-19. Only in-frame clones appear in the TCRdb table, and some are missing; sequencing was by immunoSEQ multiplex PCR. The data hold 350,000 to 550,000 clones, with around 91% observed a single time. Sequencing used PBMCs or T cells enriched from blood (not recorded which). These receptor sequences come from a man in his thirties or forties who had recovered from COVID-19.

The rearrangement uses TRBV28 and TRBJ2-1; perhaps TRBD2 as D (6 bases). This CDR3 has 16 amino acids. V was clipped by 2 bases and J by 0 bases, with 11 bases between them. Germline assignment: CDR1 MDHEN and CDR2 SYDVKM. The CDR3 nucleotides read TGTGCCAGCAGTTTACTCGGGGGAAGCTCCTACAATGAGCAGTTCTTC. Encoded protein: CASSLLGGSSYNEQFF.

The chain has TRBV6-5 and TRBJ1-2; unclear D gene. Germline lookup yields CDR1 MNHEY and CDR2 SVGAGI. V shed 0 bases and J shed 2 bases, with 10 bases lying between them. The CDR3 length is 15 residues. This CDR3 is CASSYSTQGNYGYTF. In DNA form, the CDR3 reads TGTGCCAGCAGTTACTCGACTCAAGGCAACTATGGCTACACCTTC.

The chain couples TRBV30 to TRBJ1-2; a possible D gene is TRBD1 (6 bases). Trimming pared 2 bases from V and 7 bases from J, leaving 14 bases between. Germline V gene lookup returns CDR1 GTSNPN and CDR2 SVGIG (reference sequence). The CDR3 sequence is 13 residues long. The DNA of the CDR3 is TGTGCCTGGAGTTTATCGACAGGCGCTGGCTACACCTTC. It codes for CAWSLSTGAGYTF.

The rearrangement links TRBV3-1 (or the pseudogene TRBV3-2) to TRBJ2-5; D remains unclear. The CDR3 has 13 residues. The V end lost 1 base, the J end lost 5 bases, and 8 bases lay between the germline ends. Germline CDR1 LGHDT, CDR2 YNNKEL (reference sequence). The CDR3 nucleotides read TGTGCCAGCAGCCAAGGACCGAGGGAGACCCAGTACTTC. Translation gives CASSQGPRETQYF.

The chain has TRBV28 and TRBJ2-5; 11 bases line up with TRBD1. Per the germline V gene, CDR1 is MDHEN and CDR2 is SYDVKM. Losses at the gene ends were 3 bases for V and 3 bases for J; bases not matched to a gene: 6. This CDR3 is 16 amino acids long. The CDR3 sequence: CASSFNRDRGEETQYF. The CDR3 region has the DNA TGTGCCAGCAGTTTCAATCGGGACAGGGGGGAAGAGACCCAGTACTTC. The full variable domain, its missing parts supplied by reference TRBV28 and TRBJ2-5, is DVKVTQSSRYLVKRTGEKVFLECVQDMDHENMFWYRQDPGLGLRLIYFSYDVKMKEKGDIPEGYSVSREKKERFSLILESASTNQTSMYLCASSFNRDRGEETQYFGPGTRLLVL.

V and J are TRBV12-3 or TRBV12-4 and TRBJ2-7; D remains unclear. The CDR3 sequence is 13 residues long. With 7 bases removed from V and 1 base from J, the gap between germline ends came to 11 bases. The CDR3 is CASTFGVSYEQYF. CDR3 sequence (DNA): TGTGCCAGCACTTTTGGAGTATCCTACGAGCAGTACTTC.

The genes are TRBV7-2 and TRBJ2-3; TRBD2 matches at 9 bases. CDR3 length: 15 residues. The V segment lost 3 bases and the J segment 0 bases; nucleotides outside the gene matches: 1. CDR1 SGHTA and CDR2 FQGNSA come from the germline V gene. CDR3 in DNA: TGTGCCAGCAGCTTCCTAGCGGGAAGCACAGATACGCAGTATTTT. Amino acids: CASSFLAGSTDTQYF.

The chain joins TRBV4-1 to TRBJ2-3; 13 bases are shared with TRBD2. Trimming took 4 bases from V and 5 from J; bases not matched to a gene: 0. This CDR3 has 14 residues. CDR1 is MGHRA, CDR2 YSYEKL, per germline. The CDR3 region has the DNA TGCGCCAGCAGCCGGACTAGCGGGAGAGATACGCAGTATTTT. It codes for CASSRTSGRDTQYF.

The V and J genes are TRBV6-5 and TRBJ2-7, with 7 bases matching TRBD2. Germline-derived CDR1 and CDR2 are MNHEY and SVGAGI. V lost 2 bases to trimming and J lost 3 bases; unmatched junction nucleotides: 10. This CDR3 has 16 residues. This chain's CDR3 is CASSYGVGGSVYEQYF. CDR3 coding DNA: TGTGCCAGCAGTTACGGTGTCGGCGGGAGTGTCTACGAGCAGTACTTC.

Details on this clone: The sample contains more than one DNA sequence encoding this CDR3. This CDR3 reads CASSLDRSGYTF. CDR3 coding DNA: TGTGCCAGCAGCCTGGACAGATCGGGCTACACCTTC. This chain links TRBV7-9 with TRBJ1-2, with a possible D match to TRBD1 (6 bases). The V end lost 5 bases, the J end lost 8 bases, and 12 bases lay between the germline ends. This CDR3 spans 12 amino acids. CDR1 and CDR2 (germline): SEHNR, FQNEAQ (reference sequence).

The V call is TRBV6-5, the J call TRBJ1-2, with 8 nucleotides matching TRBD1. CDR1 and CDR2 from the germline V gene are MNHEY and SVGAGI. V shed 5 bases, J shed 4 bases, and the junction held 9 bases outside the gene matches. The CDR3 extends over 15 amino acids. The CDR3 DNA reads TGTGCCAGCAGTACAAGGCTGGGACAGGCCTATGGCTACACCTTC. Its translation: CASSTRLGQAYGYTF.

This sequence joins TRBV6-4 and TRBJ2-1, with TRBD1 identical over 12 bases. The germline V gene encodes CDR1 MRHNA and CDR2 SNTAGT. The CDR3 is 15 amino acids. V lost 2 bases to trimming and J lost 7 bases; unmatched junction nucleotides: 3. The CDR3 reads CASSDGTGGQNEQFF. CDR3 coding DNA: TGTGCCAGCAGTGACGGGACAGGGGGCCAGAATGAGCAGTTCTTC.

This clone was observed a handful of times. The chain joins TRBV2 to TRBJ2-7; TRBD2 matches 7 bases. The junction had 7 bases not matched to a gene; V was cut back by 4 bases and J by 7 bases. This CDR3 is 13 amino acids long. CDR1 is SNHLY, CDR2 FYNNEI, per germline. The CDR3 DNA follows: TGTGCCAGCAGTGGGACTAGGGGTAAAGAGCAGTACTTC. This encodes CASSGTRGKEQYF.

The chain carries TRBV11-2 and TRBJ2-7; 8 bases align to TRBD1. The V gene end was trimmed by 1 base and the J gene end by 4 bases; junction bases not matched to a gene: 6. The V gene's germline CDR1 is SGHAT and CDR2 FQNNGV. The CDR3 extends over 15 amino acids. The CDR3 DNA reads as TGTGCCAGCAGCTTAGGGCAGGGGGCAATATACGAGCAGTACTTC. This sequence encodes CASSLGQGAIYEQYF.

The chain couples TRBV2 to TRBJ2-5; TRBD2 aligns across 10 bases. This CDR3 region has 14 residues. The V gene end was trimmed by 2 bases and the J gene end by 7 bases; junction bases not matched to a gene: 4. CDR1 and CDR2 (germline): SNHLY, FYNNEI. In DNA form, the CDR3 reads TGTGCCAGCAGTGAACTAGCGGGAGCTGGGACCCAGTACTTC. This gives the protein CASSELAGAGTQYF. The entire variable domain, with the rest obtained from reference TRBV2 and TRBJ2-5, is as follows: EPEVTQTPSHQVTQMGQEVILRCVPISNHLYFYWYRQILGQKVEFLVSFYNNEISEKSEIFDDQFSVERPDGSNFTLKIRSTKLEDSAMYFCASSELAGAGTQYFGPGTRLLVL.

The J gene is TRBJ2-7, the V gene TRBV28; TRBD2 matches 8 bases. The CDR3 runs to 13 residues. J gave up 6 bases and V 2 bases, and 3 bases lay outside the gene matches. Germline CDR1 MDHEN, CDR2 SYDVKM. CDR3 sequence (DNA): TGTGCCAGCAGTTTAGCGGGAGGTCTCGAGCAGTACTTC. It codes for CASSLAGGLEQYF.

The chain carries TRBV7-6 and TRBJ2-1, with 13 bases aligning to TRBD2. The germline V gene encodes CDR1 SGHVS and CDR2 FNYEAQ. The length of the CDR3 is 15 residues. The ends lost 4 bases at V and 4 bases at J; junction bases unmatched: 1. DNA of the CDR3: TGTGCCAGCAGCTCGGGACTAGCGGGGTACAATGAGCAGTTCTTC. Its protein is CASSSGLAGYNEQFF.

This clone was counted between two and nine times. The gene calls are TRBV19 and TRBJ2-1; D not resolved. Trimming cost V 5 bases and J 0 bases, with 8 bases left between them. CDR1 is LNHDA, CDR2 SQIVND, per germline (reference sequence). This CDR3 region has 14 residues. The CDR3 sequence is CASSPLSSYNEQFF. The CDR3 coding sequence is TGTGCCAGTAGTCCCCTGTCCTCCTACAATGAGCAGTTCTTC.

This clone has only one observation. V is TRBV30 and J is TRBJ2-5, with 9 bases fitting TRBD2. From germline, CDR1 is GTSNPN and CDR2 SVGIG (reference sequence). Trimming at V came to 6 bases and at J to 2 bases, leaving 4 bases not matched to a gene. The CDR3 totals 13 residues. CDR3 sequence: CACASGVQETQYF. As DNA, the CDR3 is TGTGCCTGCGCTAGCGGGGTTCAAGAGACCCAGTACTTC.

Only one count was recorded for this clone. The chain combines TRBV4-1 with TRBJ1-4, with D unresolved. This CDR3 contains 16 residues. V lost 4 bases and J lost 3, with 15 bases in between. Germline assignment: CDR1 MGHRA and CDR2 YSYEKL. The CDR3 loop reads CASSLQSAGANEKLFF. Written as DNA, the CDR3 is TGCGCCAGCAGCCTTCAATCGGCTGGAGCTAATGAAAAACTGTTTTTT.

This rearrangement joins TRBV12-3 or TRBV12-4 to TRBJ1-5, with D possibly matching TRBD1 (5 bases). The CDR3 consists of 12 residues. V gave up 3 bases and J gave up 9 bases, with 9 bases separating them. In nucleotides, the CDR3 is TGTGCCAGCAGTTTCACGGGGGGGCCCCAGCATTTT. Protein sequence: CASSFTGGPQHF.

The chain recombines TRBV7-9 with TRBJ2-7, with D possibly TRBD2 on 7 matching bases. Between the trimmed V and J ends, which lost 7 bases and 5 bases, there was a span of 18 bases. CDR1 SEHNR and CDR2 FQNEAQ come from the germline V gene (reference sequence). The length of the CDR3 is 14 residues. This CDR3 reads CASNSLVGGHEQYF. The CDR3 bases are TGTGCCAGCAACTCCCTAGTGGGGGGGCACGAGCAGTACTTC.

In nucleotides, the CDR3 is TGCGCCAGCAGCCCCCCTAGCGGGAGGGTCACCGGGGAGCTGTTTTTT. Protein product: CASSPPSGRVTGELFF. The chain has TRBV5-1 and TRBJ2-2, with TRBD2 identical over 12 bases. This CDR3 comprises 16 residues. Germline lookup yields CDR1 SGHRS and CDR2 YFSETQ. V was clipped by 4 bases and J by 4 bases; unmatched bases: 5.

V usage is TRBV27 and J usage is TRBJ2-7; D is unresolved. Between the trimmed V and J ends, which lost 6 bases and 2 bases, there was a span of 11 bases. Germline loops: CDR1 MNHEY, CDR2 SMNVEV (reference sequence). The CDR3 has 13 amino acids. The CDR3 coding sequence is TGTGCCAGCAGCCTTGGGCCTCCCTACGAGCAGTACTTC. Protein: CASSLGPPYEQYF.

In DNA, the CDR3 is TGTGCCTGGGGACAGGGGGCCGGAGATACGCAGTATTTT. Translating it yields CAWGQGAGDTQYF. The rearrangement links TRBV30 to TRBJ2-3; 11 bases agree with TRBD1. This CDR3 is built from 13 residues. In germline, CDR1 is GTSNPN, CDR2 SVGIG (reference sequence). With V trimmed by 5 bases and J by 5 bases, 3 bases remained unmatched.

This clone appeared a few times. CDR3 nucleotide sequence: TGTGCTAGTGGTTCCGACAGGGGCAGATGGACTAATGAAAAACTGTTTTTT. It specifies CASGSDRGRWTNEKLFF. This chain joins TRBV12-5 and TRBJ1-4, with 8 bases fitting TRBD1. Germline CDR1 and CDR2: LGHNT and FRNRAP. The CDR3 runs to 17 residues. V trimming: 4 bases; J trimming: 2 bases; junction bases outside the gene matches: 9. Looking up the rest from reference TRBV12-5 and TRBJ1-4 gives the full variable domain: DARVTQTPRHKVTEMGQEVTMRCQPILGHNTVFWYRQTMMQGLELLAYFRNRAPLDDSGMPKDRFSAEMPDATLATLKIQPSEPRDSAVYFCASGSDRGRWTNEKLFFGSGTQLSVL.

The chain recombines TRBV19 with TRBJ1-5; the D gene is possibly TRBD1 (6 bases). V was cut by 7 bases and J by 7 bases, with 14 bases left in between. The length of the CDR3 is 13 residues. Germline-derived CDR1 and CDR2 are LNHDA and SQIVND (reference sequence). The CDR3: CASIGQSGQPQHF. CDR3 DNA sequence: TGTGCCAGTATTGGACAGTCAGGCCAGCCCCAGCATTTT.

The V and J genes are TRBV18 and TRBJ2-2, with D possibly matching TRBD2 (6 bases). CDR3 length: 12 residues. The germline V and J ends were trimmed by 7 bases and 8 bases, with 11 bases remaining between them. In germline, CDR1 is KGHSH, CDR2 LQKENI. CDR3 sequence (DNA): TGTGCCAGCTTCGGAGGGGCTGGGGAGCTGTTTTTT. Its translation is CASFGGAGELFF.

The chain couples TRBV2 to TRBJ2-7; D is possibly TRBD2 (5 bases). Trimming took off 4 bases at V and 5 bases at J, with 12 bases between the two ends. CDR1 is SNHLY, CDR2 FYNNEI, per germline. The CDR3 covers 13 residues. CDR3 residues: CASSAGNGNEQYF. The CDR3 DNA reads TGTGCCAGCAGTGCCGGGAATGGGAACGAGCAGTACTTC.

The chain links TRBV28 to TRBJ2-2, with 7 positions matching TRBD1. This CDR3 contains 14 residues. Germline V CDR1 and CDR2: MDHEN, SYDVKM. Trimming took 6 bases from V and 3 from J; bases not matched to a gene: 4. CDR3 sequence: CASSRQGYTGELFF. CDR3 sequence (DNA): TGTGCCAGCAGCCGACAGGGATACACCGGGGAGCTGTTTTTT.

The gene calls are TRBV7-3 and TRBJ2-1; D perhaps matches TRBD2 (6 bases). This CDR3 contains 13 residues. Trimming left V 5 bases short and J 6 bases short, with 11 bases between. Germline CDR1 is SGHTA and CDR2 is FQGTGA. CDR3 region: CASSLGGSNEQFF. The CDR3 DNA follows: TGTGCCAGCAGCCTGGGAGGCAGCAATGAGCAGTTCTTC.

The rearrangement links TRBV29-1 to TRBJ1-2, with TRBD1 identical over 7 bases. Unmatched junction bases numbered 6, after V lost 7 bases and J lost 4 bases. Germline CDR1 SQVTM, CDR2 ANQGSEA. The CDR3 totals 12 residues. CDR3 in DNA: TGCAGCGCCCCGACAGGGAGCTATGGCTACACCTTC. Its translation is CSAPTGSYGYTF.